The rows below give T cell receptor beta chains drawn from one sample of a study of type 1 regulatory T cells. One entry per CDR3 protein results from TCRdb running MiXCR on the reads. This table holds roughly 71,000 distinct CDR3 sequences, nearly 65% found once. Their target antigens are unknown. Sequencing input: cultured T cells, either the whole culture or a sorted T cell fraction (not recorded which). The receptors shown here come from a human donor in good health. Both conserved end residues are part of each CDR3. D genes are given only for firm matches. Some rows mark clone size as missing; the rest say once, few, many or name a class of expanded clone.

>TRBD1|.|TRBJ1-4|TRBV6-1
CASTFDRAGEKLFF
TGTGCCAGCACTTTCGACAGGGCTGGTGAAAAACTGTTTTTT
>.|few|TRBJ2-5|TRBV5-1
CASSLAGSSEETQYF
TGCGCCAGCAGCTTGGCCGGTTCTAGTGAAGAGACCCAGTACTTC
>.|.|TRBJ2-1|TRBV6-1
CASRTPYRISYNEQFF
TGTGCCAGCAGGACCCCCTACAGGATCTCCTACAATGAGCAGTTCTTC
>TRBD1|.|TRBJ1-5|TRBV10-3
CAIREGTGSKEPQHF
TGTGCCATCAGAGAAGGGACAGGGAGTAAGGAGCCCCAGCATTTT
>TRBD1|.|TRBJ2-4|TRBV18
CASSPVRGRGNIQYF
TGTGCCAGCTCACCAGTCAGGGGGCGCGGAAACATTCAGTACTTC
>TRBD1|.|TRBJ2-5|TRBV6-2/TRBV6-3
CASRTPTGLLETQYF
TGTGCCAGCAGGACGCCGACAGGGCTTTTAGAGACCCAGTACTTC
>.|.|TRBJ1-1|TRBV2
CASSEGVGPNTEAFF
TGTGCCAGCAGTGAAGGGGTTGGACCGAACACTGAAGCTTTCTTT
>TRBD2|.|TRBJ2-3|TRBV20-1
CSARGGLAGKFGTDTQYF
TGCAGTGCTAGGGGGGGACTAGCGGGAAAATTCGGCACAGATACGCAGTATTTT
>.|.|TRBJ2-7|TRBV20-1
CSITGTVYEQYF
TGCAGCATAACCGGGACGGTTTACGAGCAGTACTTC
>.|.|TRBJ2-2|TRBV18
CASSPITPGNTGELFF
TGTGCCAGCTCACCGATTACACCGGGAAACACCGGGGAGCTGTTTTTT
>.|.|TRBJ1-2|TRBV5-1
CASSLDLGGYTF
TGCGCCAGCAGCTTGGACCTAGGGGGCTACACCTTC
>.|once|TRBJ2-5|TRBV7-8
CASSLNGRGETQYF
TGTGCCAGCAGCTTAAACGGGAGAGGAGAGACCCAGTACTTC
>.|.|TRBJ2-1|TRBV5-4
CASSLVAGVGEQFF
TGTGCCAGCAGCTTGGTTGCAGGGGTTGGGGAGCAGTTCTTC
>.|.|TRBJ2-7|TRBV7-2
CASSTQAGAYEQYF
TGTGCCAGCAGCACCCAGGCAGGGGCCTACGAGCAGTACTTC
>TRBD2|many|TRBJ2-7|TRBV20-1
CSAKNSGRADEQYF
TGCAGTGCCAAAAATAGCGGGAGGGCCGACGAGCAGTACTTC
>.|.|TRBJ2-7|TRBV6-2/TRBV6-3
CASSIGTTDSYEQYF
TGTGCCAGCAGCATCGGGACAACCGACTCCTACGAGCAGTACTTC